One TCR beta chain is described in this entry. Antigen specificity is unknown. Reverse transcription of roughly 0.5 to 1 ug RNA used random hexamers. Across 54 Vbeta and 13 Jbeta, immunoSEQ multiplex PCR amplified TCR beta CDR3. TCRdb re-derived calls from the immunoSEQ multiplex PCR reads in MiXCR, one entry per CDR3 protein. The table has around 180,000 distinct CDR3 sequences, about 95% seen once. CDR3 length: 15 residues. V shed 1 base and J shed 1 base, with 10 bases lying between them. Germline CDR1 reads SGHTA; CDR2 reads FQGTGA. High-throughput TCR beta sequencing covered peripheral CD8+ and CD4+ T cells. It was negative isolation that provided the CD8+ and CD4+ T cells, whereas TEMRA cells were enriched by FACS. This sample was included in a study of CD8 T cells in Susac syndrome. The study's findings and limits: As the study acknowledged, the number of individuals who were part of its TCR sequencing and HLA analysis was relatively small.

This receptor was obtained from a human donor with multiple sclerosis. The source material was CD8+ T cells from PBMCs. This chain links TRBV7-3 with TRBJ1-1; D unresolved. CDR3 nucleotide sequence: TGTGCCAGCAGCTTAAGGGCCGCCGAGAACACTGAAGCTTTCTTT. It translates to CASSLRAAENTEAFF.